This TCR beta chain was found in a study of cytomegalovirus exposure and HLA in healthy donors. The CDR3 has 16 residues. Trimming at V came to 4 bases and at J to 3 bases, leaving 10 bases not matched to a gene. CDR1 and CDR2 from the germline V gene are SGHRS and YFSETQ. Vbeta (60) and Jbeta (13) primers were used in the PCR. Assay: immunoSEQ multiplex PCR; the TCRdb copy retains only in-frame clones and omits some. The sample records approximately 190,000 clones, over 65% being singletons. The sample taken for sequencing was PBMCs. The chain combines TRBV5-1 with TRBJ1-1; 9 positions agree with TRBD1. The receptor was isolated from a woman aged 45-65 years in good health and CMV-seropositive. The CDR3 loop reads CASSQGQGFSDTEAFF. In nucleotides, the CDR3 is TGCGCCAGCAGCCAGGGACAGGGTTTTTCGGACACTGAAGCTTTCTTT.